This TCR beta chain was found in a study of blood T cell repertoires in COVID-19. In the study overall: Spain, Italy and the United States supplied samples that represented acute and convalescent COVID-19. PBMCs, B-cell-depleted T cells, or T cells were the source of the cDNA or gDNA that made up the material.

In the original processing: It was from reference gene primer amplification that nucleated cell counts were estimated. Sequencing was performed with immunoSEQ multiplex PCR; in TCRdb, only in-frame clones are kept and a portion is missing. D and trimming were read from the DNA, whereas the V and J calls and clone size are those reported in that table. This sample has roughly 200,000 clones, with just over 85% found just once. Trimming removed 1 base from V and 3 bases from J; junction bases left unmatched: 3. The CDR3 is 15 amino acids. Germline CDR1 and CDR2: MGHRA and YSYEKL. Participant reports of clinical history set cohort assignment.

Material for sequencing was PBMCs or T cells enriched from blood (not recorded which). The receptor's source is a woman aged 35 to 49 with acute COVID-19. V usage is TRBV4-1 and J usage is TRBJ1-5; 7 nucleotides agree with TRBD1. CDR3 in amino acids: CASSQGTGANQPQHF. CDR3 coding DNA: TGCGCCAGCAGCCAAGGAACAGGGGCCAATCAGCCCCAGCATTTT.